A selection of T cell receptor beta chains follows, all from one sample in a study of OX40 agonist ivuxolimab in advanced cancers. Some clones are missing from TCRdb's copy, which holds only in-frame ones; the method was immunoSEQ multiplex PCR. Found here are roughly 8,000 clones, 79% of them singletons; the top ten hold 35% to 40%. The sample consisted of CD4+ or CD8+ T cells sorted from blood, taken in a trial of the OX40 agonist ivuxolimab. These receptors all stem from an adult with an advanced solid tumor such as melanoma, head and neck, liver or kidney cancer. Both conserved end residues are part of each CDR3.

V gene	CDR3 protein
TRBV4-3	CASSQDWPGASYEQYF
TRBV2	CASSVSWQTTATDTQYF
TRBV11-2	CASSLDGERAYGGEQYF
TRBV5-4	CASSPGLVRNEQFF
TRBV10-2	CASSDLKGVAYEQYF
TRBV6-1	CASSEVRQGGNQPQHF
TRBV14	CASSQEWSYNEQFF
TRBV7-2	CASSLLPPVGGAGYEQYF
TRBV5-1	CASSGRGNTGELFF
TRBV4-2	CASSQEGDGSYEQYF
TRBV7-9	CASSLGGLVAGELFF
TRBV28	CASRRTGLSYEQYF
TRBV7-9	CASSSQGGITEAFF
TRBV20-1	CSAAPLEQYF
TRBV4-1	CASSQERGLLNTEAFF
TRBV7-8	CASSLAHSLGRLNSPLHF
TRBV11-2	CASSRGGRAYEQYF
TRBV7-9	CASSYLEGDTEAFF
TRBV10-3	CAISEIWSGGGATKNIQYF
TRBV27	CASSLLSEYTEAFF
TRBV6-5	CAQTGPAGEYNEQFF
TRBV4-1	CASSQGSGGASDTQYF
TRBV19	CASSPLTGSVYEQYF
TRBV6-5	CASSGSGVYGYTF
TRBV6-6	CASSYSQGGPGEQYF
TRBV7-2	CASSFRTVNTGELFF
TRBV27	CASSPFGGETQYF
TRBV5-5	CASSQGTEVLYGYTF
TRBV7-6	CASSPGRVAYGAFF
TRBV5-4	CASRTENGETQYF
TRBV7-2	CASSRTGQYEQYF
TRBV10-1	CASSRKTYGYTF
TRBV29-1	CSVSQGAGDTQYF
TRBV15	CATSRQDEKLFF
TRBV7-2	CASSLGGQGYEQYF